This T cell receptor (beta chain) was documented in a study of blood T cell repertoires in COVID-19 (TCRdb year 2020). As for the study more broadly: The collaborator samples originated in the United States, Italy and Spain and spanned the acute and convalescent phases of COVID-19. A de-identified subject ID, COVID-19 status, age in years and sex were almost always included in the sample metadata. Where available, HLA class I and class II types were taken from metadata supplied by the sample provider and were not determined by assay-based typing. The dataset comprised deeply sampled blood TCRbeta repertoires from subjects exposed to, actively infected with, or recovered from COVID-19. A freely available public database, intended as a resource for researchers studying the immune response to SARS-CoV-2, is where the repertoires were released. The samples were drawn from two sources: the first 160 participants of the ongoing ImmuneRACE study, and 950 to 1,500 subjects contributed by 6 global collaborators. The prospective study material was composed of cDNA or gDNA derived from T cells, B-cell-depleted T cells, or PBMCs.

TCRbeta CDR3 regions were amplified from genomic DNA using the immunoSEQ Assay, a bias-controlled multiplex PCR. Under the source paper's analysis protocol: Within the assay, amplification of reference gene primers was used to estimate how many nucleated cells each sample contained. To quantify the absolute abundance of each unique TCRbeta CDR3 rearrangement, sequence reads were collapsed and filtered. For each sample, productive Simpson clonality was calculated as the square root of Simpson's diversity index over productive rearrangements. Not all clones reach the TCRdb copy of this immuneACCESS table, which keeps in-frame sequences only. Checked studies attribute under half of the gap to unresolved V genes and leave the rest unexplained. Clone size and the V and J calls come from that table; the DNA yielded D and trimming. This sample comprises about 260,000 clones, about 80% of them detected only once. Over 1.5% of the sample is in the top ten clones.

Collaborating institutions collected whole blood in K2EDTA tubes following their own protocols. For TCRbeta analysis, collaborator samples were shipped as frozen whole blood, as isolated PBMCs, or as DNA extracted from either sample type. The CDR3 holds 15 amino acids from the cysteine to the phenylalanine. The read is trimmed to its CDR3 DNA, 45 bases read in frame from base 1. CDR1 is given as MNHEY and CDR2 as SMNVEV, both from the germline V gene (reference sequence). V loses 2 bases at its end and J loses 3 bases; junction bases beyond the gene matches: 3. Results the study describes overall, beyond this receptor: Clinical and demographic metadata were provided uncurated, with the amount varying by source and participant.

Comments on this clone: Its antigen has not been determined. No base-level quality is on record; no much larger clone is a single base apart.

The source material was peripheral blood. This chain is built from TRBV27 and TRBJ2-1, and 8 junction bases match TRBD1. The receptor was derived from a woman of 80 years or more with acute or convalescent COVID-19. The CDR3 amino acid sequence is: CASSLDRGSYNEQFF. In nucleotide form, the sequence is TGTGCCAGCAGTTTAGACAGGGGCAGCTACAATGAGCAGTTCTTC.